The 26 T cell receptor beta chains reported below all come from one sample, sequenced in a study of cytomegalovirus exposure and HLA in healthy donors (dated by TCRdb to 2016 to 2017). The method behind the library was the immunoSEQ multiplex PCR assay. For the multiplex PCR, a mixture combining 60 forward primers for TCR Vbeta segments and 13 reverse primers for TCR Jbeta segments was used. The immuneACCESS repertoire file appears here via TCRdb, limited to in-frame rearrangements. These files lack a portion of the clones; in checked studies, under half of the deficit traces to unresolved V genes, and the cause of the others is not known. The table for this sample lists about 100,000 clones. About 0.59% of the sample comes from the top ten. The sequenced material came from PBMCs. The receptors here all came from a man aged 50 or older in good health and CMV-seronegative.

V and J are TRBV4-3 and TRBJ1-4; 7 positions match TRBD1. Germline loops: CDR1 LGHNA, CDR2 YSLEER. Germline trimming cut 0 bases from V and 0 bases from J; bases unmatched to any gene: 10. This CDR3 region has 19 residues. CDR3 amino acids: CASSQERGLGGATNEKLFF. Written as DNA, the CDR3 is TGCGCCAGCAGCCAAGAAAGGGGGCTTGGCGGGGCAACTAATGAAAAACTGTTTTTT.

The chain links TRBV29-1 to TRBJ1-3, with D perhaps TRBD1 (5 bases). Germline CDR1 and CDR2: SQVTM and ANQGSEA. The CDR3 spans 14 residues. Trimming left V 4 bases short and J 2 bases short, with 12 bases between. Here the CDR3 DNA reads TGCAGCGTTGTGATCGGGGGTACTGGAAACACCATATATTTT. The encoded protein is CSVVIGGTGNTIYF.

V is TRBV6-5 and J is TRBJ2-7, with TRBD1 matching over 9 bases. Germline lookup yields CDR1 MNHEY and CDR2 SVGAGI. The CDR3 is 14 residues long. J was trimmed by 5 bases and V by 3 bases; bases with no gene match: 5. The CDR3 nucleotides read TGTGCCAGCAGTTATAGGGACAGGGCTGACGAGCAGTACTTC. The encoded protein is CASSYRDRADEQYF.

CDR3 bases: TGTGCCAGCAGCGAAACGGGCCCGGGACAGCAAGCTAACTATGGCTACACCTTC. Amino acids: CASSETGPGQQANYGYTF. This chain connects TRBV7-2 to TRBJ1-2, with 7 bases that match TRBD1. V shed 5 bases and J 0 bases; nucleotides not matched to a gene: 15. The CDR3 totals 18 residues. CDR1 and CDR2 from the germline V gene are SGHTA and FQGNSA.

V is TRBV5-1 and J is TRBJ2-3; 7 positions match TRBD1. Unmatched junction bases numbered 6, after V lost 7 bases and J lost 1 base. CDR3 length: 14 amino acids. From germline, CDR1 is SGHRS and CDR2 YFSETQ. The DNA of the CDR3 is TGCGCCAGCGCCGATAGGGGGCGCACAGATACGCAGTATTTT. It is translated as CASADRGRTDTQYF.

V usage is TRBV6-1 and J usage is TRBJ2-5; unclear D gene. This CDR3 comprises 13 residues. The germline CDR1 and CDR2 sequences are MNHNS and SASEGT. V lost 8 bases and J 2 bases, leaving 12 bases between the germline ends. The CDR3 region has the DNA TGTGCCAGCGGATCAGGAAAGCAAGAGACCCAGTACTTC. It encodes CASGSGKQETQYF.

The chain has TRBV19 and TRBJ1-2; 8 nucleotides align to TRBD1. This CDR3 comprises 13 residues. Unmatched junction bases numbered 1, after V lost 0 bases and J lost 7 bases. Germline assignment: CDR1 LNHDA and CDR2 SQIVND (reference sequence). The CDR3 DNA sequence: TGTGCCAGTAGTATAGAGGGACAGGCTGGCTACACCTTC. This translates into CASSIEGQAGYTF.

The V gene is TRBV18, the J gene TRBJ2-7, with a possible D match to TRBD1 (5 bases). V dropped 8 bases and J dropped 0 bases, with 8 bases sitting between them. CDR1 and CDR2 from the germline V gene are KGHSH and LQKENI. The length of the CDR3 is 12 residues. CDR3 amino acids: CASARDSYEQYF. The CDR3 region has the DNA TGTGCCAGCGCCAGGGACTCCTACGAGCAGTACTTC.

This rearrangement joins TRBV7-2 to TRBJ2-2, with a tentative D call TRBD2 (5 bases). The CDR3 has 16 amino acids. Trimming stripped 2 bases from V and 0 bases from J, with 10 bases between. Germline V gene sequence: CDR1 SGHTA, CDR2 FQGNSA. The CDR3 nucleotides read TGTGCCAGCAGCTTATTCAGCGGAACGAACACCGGGGAGCTGTTTTTT. Translation: CASSLFSGTNTGELFF.

This rearrangement joins TRBV7-2 to TRBJ1-5, with a weak D call TRBD1 (6 bases). This CDR3 has 13 amino acids. V lost 5 bases to trimming and J lost 4 bases, with 9 bases between them. Germline CDR1 SGHTA, CDR2 FQGNSA. The CDR3 DNA reads as TGTGCCAGCAGCGGGCAGGGGAATCAGCCCCAGCATTTT. Amino acid sequence: CASSGQGNQPQHF.

The rearrangement joins TRBV7-8 to TRBJ1-1, with 9 bases that match TRBD1. Per the germline V gene, CDR1 is SGHVS and CDR2 is FQNEAQ. The CDR3 extends over 16 amino acids. V lost 4 bases and J lost 4; bases outside the gene matches: 10. CDR3 nucleotide sequence: TGTGCCAGCAGCTATAACCCCCGGGACAGGGTCACTGAAGCTTTCTTT. Its protein product is CASSYNPRDRVTEAFF.

This chain connects TRBV11-2 to TRBJ1-2; 7 bases map to TRBD1. CDR1 is SGHAT, CDR2 FQNNGV, per germline. V trimming: 3 bases; J trimming: 8 bases; junction bases outside the gene matches: 6. CDR3 size: 13 residues. CDR3 DNA sequence: TGTGCCAGCAGCTTGGAGACAGGGATCGGCTACACCTTC. This codes for CASSLETGIGYTF.

The V gene is TRBV18, the J gene TRBJ1-1; the D is unclear. The CDR3 is 16 amino acids. Germline V gene sequence: CDR1 KGHSH, CDR2 LQKENI. V shed 1 base and J shed 8 bases, with 20 bases lying between them. CDR3 sequence (DNA): TGTGCCAGCTCACCACAACAACAGTCGGGAAGGGAGGAAGCTTTCTTT. It encodes CASSPQQQSGREEAFF. Complete variable domain (other parts from reference TRBV18 and TRBJ1-1): NAGVMQNPRHLVRRRGQEARLRCSPMKGHSHVYWYRQLPEEGLKFMVYLQKENIIDESGMPKERFSAEFPKEGPSILRIQQVVRGDSAAYFCASSPQQQSGREEAFFGQGTRLTVV.

This chain joins TRBV5-4 and TRBJ2-3; 9 bases are shared with TRBD2. The V gene's germline CDR1 is SGHNT and CDR2 YYREEE (reference sequence). This CDR3 is built from 16 residues. The V segment lost 1 base and the J segment 2 bases; nucleotides outside the gene matches: 5. The chain's CDR3 is CASSLYAGGPTDTQYF. The CDR3 DNA follows: TGTGCCAGCAGCTTGTATGCGGGGGGGCCCACAGATACGCAGTATTTT. The entire variable domain, with the rest obtained from reference TRBV5-4 and TRBJ2-3, is as follows: ETGVTQSPTHLIKTRGQQVTLRCSSQSGHNTVSWYQQALGQGPQFIFQYYREEENGRGNFPPRFSGLQFPNYSSELNVNALELDDSALYLCASSLYAGGPTDTQYFGPGTRLTVL.

This chain connects TRBV5-4 to TRBJ1-2, with D tentatively TRBD1 (5 bases). The CDR3 is 16 amino acids. Trimming stripped 4 bases from V and 0 bases from J, with 16 bases between. Germline CDR1 reads SGHNT; CDR2 reads YYREEE (reference sequence). The CDR3 loop is CASSLGPGHPNYGYTF. Written as DNA, the CDR3 is TGTGCCAGCAGCCTGGGGCCAGGCCATCCTAACTATGGCTACACCTTC.

The rearrangement joins TRBV18 to TRBJ2-7, with D tentatively TRBD1 (6 bases). CDR1 KGHSH and CDR2 LQKENI come from the germline V gene. This CDR3 is built from 14 residues. Trimming removed 6 bases from V and 3 bases from J, with 15 bases in between. This chain's CDR3 is CASSLQGQNYEQYF. CDR3 nucleotide sequence: TGTGCCAGCTCCCTTCAAGGACAGAACTACGAGCAGTACTTC. The full variable domain, in which reference TRBV18 and TRBJ2-7 provide the parts outside the CDR3, is NAGVMQNPRHLVRRRGQEARLRCSPMKGHSHVYWYRQLPEEGLKFMVYLQKENIIDESGMPKERFSAEFPKEGPSILRIQQVVRGDSAAYFCASSLQGQNYEQYFGPGTRLTVT.

CDR3 in amino acids: CASSPNPLIQYEQYF. CDR3 in DNA: TGTGCCAGCAGCCCCAACCCCTTGATACAGTACGAGCAGTACTTC. The chain carries TRBV5-6 and TRBJ2-7; no clear D. Trimming took off 4 bases at V and 4 bases at J, with 18 bases between the two ends. The germline V gene has CDR1 SGHDT and CDR2 YYEEEE. This CDR3 spans 15 amino acids.

This rearrangement joins TRBV6-1 to TRBJ2-2, with TRBD1 as a possible D gene (7 bases). The CDR3 consists of 18 residues. Germline CDR1 MNHNS, CDR2 SASEGT. V was pared by 4 bases and J by 1 base, with 19 bases between. The CDR3 nucleotides read TGTGCCAGCAGTGTACCCAGCAGGGGGGACTGGAACACCGGGGAGCTGTTTTTT. It codes for CASSVPSRGDWNTGELFF.

The rearrangement links TRBV19 to TRBJ2-2, with TRBD2 matching over 11 bases. The CDR3 has 15 amino acids. Germline CDR1 and CDR2: LNHDA and SQIVND (reference sequence). The V gene end was trimmed by 5 bases and the J gene end by 6 bases; junction bases not matched to a gene: 5. CDR3 DNA sequence: TGTGCCAGTAGTGCCTTAGCGGGGGGGCCCGGGGAGCTGTTTTTT. This sequence encodes CASSALAGGPGELFF.

J is TRBJ1-1 and V is TRBV7-2, with TRBD1 matching over 8 bases. There are 15 residues in the CDR3. Trimming took 1 base from V and 4 from J; bases not matched to a gene: 5. Germline V gives CDR1 SGHTA, CDR2 FQGNSA. The CDR3: CASSLVQGAGTEAFF. CDR3 DNA: TGTGCCAGCAGCTTAGTGCAGGGGGCAGGCACTGAAGCTTTCTTT.

The gene calls are TRBV18 and TRBJ2-5; D is perhaps TRBD1 (5 bases). Germline V CDR1 and CDR2: KGHSH, LQKENI. This CDR3 has 15 residues. V lost 1 base and J lost 3, with 12 bases in between. Here the CDR3 reads CASSPQQGWEETQYF. In DNA, the CDR3 is TGTGCCAGCTCACCACAGCAGGGATGGGAAGAGACCCAGTACTTC.

Notes on this clone: A read error may account for a junction end that differs from germline. The J gene is TRBJ1-2, the V gene TRBV29-1, with D tentatively TRBD1 (5 bases). The CDR3 length is 11 residues. Germline V gene lookup returns CDR1 SQVTM and CDR2 ANQGSEA. The CDR3 spells CSVEGPYSYTF. The DNA for the CDR3 is TGCAGCGTTGAGGGGCCCTATAGCTACACCTTC.

The CDR3 nucleotides are TGTGCCACCTACTCTGCGTACAATGAGCAGTTCTTC. Amino acids: CATYSAYNEQFF. The V gene is TRBV6-5, the J gene TRBJ2-1; no definite D call. The germline gives CDR1 MNHEY, CDR2 SVGAGI. This CDR3 has 12 amino acids. The V and J ends lost 10 bases and 4 bases respectively, with 11 bases between them.

The rearrangement uses TRBV18 and TRBJ1-1; no definite D call. Germline lookup yields CDR1 KGHSH and CDR2 LQKENI. Trimming left V 8 bases short and J 5 bases short, with 18 bases between. The CDR3 length is 14 residues. CDR3 region: CASLRSERWTEAFF. CDR3 nucleotides: TGTGCCAGCCTGAGAAGCGAACGGTGGACTGAAGCTTTCTTT.

This chain joins TRBV18 and TRBJ2-3, with 14 bases identical to TRBD2. Germline V gene data show CDR1 as KGHSH and CDR2 as LQKENI. J was trimmed by 3 bases and V by 3 bases; bases with no gene match: 2. CDR3 length equals 16 residues. This chain's CDR3 is CASSPGLAGATDTQYF. The CDR3 coding sequence is TGTGCCAGCTCACCGGGACTAGCGGGAGCGACAGATACGCAGTATTTT.

V gene TRBV7-8 combines with J gene TRBJ2-7; a weak D match, TRBD1 (5 bases). CDR1 is SGHVS and CDR2 is FQNEAQ in the germline V gene. Between the trimmed V and J ends, which lost 1 base and 4 bases, there was a span of 11 bases. The CDR3 is made up of 14 amino acids. The CDR3 coding sequence is TGTGCCAGCAGCTTAGTTGAGACAGATTACGAGCAGTACTTC. It codes for CASSLVETDYEQYF.